This T cell receptor (beta chain) was obtained from a study of CD8 T cells in Susac syndrome (dated by TCRdb to the late 2010s). Turning to the overall study: Whether CD8+ T cell activation and differentiation in Susac syndrome was antigen driven was tested using repertoire sequencing. Study-wide conclusions, independent of this receptor: The number of individuals in the TCR sequencing and HLA analysis was acknowledged as relatively small.

In its sample, this clonotype was seen once. Its binding antigen is unknown. Base qualities are not recorded, but no much larger clone differs from it by a single base. One read provides weak support. Peripheral blood CD8+ and CD4+ T cells from healthy donors, Susac syndrome patients and multiple sclerosis patients were profiled by high-throughput TCR beta sequencing. Healthy donors were included as age- and sex-matched controls. CD8+ TEMRA cells were enriched by FACS, while bulk CD8+ and CD4+ T cells were purified by magnetic negative isolation. Blood was drawn into EDTA tubes, processed within 24 hours, and PBMCs were isolated by density gradient centrifugation. PBMCs destined for TCR sequencing were cryopreserved in liquid nitrogen and later thawed in a 37 °C water bath. Purity of sorted or isolated CD4+, CD8+ and CD8+ TEMRA cells was at least 90%. Including the terminal cysteine and phenylalanine, the CDR3 comprises 14 residues. Solely the CDR3 DNA is kept, with 42 bases framed from the first base. V and J lose 1 base and 5 bases, and a span of 15 bases separates them. CDR1 and CDR2, looked up from the germline V gene (reference sequence), are DFQATT and SNEGSKA.

RNA was extracted using the RNeasy kit, and about 0.45 to 1 ug of the RNA was reverse transcribed with random hexamers. TCR beta CDR3 regions were amplified with the immunoSEQ multiplex PCR assay covering 54 Vbeta and 13 Jbeta segments. PCR amplification bias was corrected using a synthetic template baseline for primer optimization and computational correction. Per the authors' processing: Only productive sequences were kept, with reads annotated to V, D and J genes according to IMGT and analyzed in immunoSEQ Analyzer. To calculate clonality, Shannon entropy was normalized by log2 of the number of productive unique sequences and then subtracted from one. Public and private clones were assessed among the 100 most prevalent clones of each patient and control. Susac-specific clones were defined as absent from healthy and MS cohorts, around 1,000 published viral clones and other ImmuneACCESS disease sequences. TCRdb passed the public sequencing reads through fastp at Q25 and MiXCR, retaining productive beta sequences. Each entry is one CDR3 protein sequence, shown with its most common DNA and genes. TCRdb's processing, not the study's, gives the V and J calls here. Here the sample has over 120,000 distinct CDR3 sequences; approximately 94% occur a single time. Clones ranked in the top ten supply roughly 0.083% of the sample.

Sequences were obtained from CD4+ T cells from PBMCs. This clonotype originated in a human donor in good health. The sequence joins TRBV20-1 to TRBJ2-7; a tentative D call is TRBD2 (6 bases match). The CDR3: CSARVAGPRDEQYF. The DNA sequence is TGCAGTGCTAGAGTGGCGGGACCAAGGGACGAGCAGTACTTC.